This T cell receptor beta chain is drawn from a study of T-cell memory formation after mild COVID-19. The overall study: Across donors, TCR clusters were largely donor specific.

Researchers used 5'RACE with constant-segment primers to make TCR alpha and TCR beta cDNA libraries that carry sample barcodes and UMIs. TCRdb recomputed calls from the 5' RACE reads with MiXCR, one row per CDR3 protein. The repertoire consists of about 350,000 distinct CDR3 sequences, with roughly 15% occurring once and the leading ten covering about 20%. CDR1 and CDR2 from the germline V gene are MNHEY and SVGAGI. V was cut by 5 bases and J by 9 bases, with 13 bases left in between. The CDR3 spans 13 residues. The TCR sequence derives from a man younger than 35 who had mild COVID-19 (a few samples of this study predate the infection). Cell type and time point are not known. The specimen sequenced was PBMCs or a T cell subset sorted from them (not recorded which). The gene calls are TRBV6-5 and TRBJ2-2; TRBD2 might be the D (5 bases). Written as DNA, the CDR3 is TGTGCCAGCAGTCGAGTGACTACCCGGGAGCTGTTTTTT. Amino acids: CASSRVTTRELFF.